One and the same sample provided the 15 T cell receptor beta chains below, sequenced in a study of T cell responses to AZD1222 COVID-19 vaccine. Repertoires were generated with immunoSEQ multiplex PCR, while TCRdb's copy carries only in-frame clones and drops some. Here the sample spans under 200,000 clones, 85% to 95% being singletons. Source: peripheral blood, taken 28 days after the second dose of the MenACWY control vaccine. Every receptor here comes from an adult who received the MenACWY meningococcal vaccine as a control.

The CDR3 coding sequence is TGTGCCTGGGCGCTTACGAGGGGGACCCTCTATGGCTACACCTTC. It yields the protein CAWALTRGTLYGYTF. V is TRBV30 and J is TRBJ1-2; possible D gene TRBD1, 6 bases. Germline V lookup: CDR1 GTSNPN, CDR2 SVGIG (reference sequence). The germline V and J ends were trimmed by 5 bases and 4 bases, with 20 bases remaining between them. This CDR3 is built from 15 residues.

The chain's CDR3 is CASSPSLREGWVEYF. CDR3 in DNA: TGTGCCAGCAGTCCGTCTTTGCGGGAGGGGTGGGTCGAGTACTTC. The rearrangement joins TRBV6-2 or TRBV6-3 to TRBJ2-5, with 9 positions matching TRBD2. In germline, CDR1 is MNHEY, CDR2 SVGEGT. V lost 5 bases and J lost 12; bases outside the gene matches: 16. The CDR3 is made up of 15 amino acids.

The J gene is TRBJ2-6, the V gene TRBV7-9; 7 nucleotides agree with TRBD2. Losses at the gene ends were 0 bases for V and 2 bases for J; bases not matched to a gene: 1. This CDR3 is 16 amino acids long. Germline loops: CDR1 SEHNR, CDR2 FQNEAQ (reference sequence). The CDR3 loop is CASSLAGRAGANVLTF. DNA of the CDR3: TGTGCCAGCAGCTTAGCTGGGAGGGCTGGGGCCAACGTCCTGACTTTC.

The chain's CDR3 is CASSIGGGNTIYF. The CDR3 bases are TGTGCCAGTAGTATAGGAGGTGGAAACACCATATATTTT. V gene TRBV19 combines with J gene TRBJ1-3; D gene unclear. Trimming cost V 1 base and J 3 bases, with 4 bases left between them. CDR1 is LNHDA and CDR2 is SQIVND in the germline V gene (reference sequence). The CDR3 loop spans 13 amino acids.

The chain recombines TRBV10-1 with TRBJ2-1; no clear D. CDR3 length: 17 residues. The V end was cut by 3 bases, the J end by 1 base, with 16 bases between. CDR1 and CDR2 from the germline V gene are WNHNN and SYGVQD (reference sequence). The CDR3 DNA follows: TGCGCCAGCAGTGACCGGCGATTCCCCCCGTCCTACAATGAGCAGTTCTTC. Encoded protein: CASSDRRFPPSYNEQFF.

The rearrangement uses TRBV7-9 and TRBJ1-2; the D gene is possibly TRBD1 (6 bases). V lost 2 bases and J lost 6, with 16 bases in between. The CDR3 consists of 15 residues. CDR1 and CDR2 (germline): SEHNR, FQNEAQ (reference sequence). The CDR3 bases are TGTGCCAGCAGCTTAATCCGGGGGGCGGATAATGGCTACACCTTC. Translated, it gives CASSLIRGADNGYTF.

The genes are TRBV11-2 and TRBJ1-4; 8 nucleotides align to TRBD1. The junction had 7 bases not matched to a gene; V was cut back by 5 bases and J by 5 bases. This CDR3 has 15 residues. CDR1 SGHAT and CDR2 FQNNGV come from the germline V gene. The CDR3 loop is CASSIARTGNEKLFF. The DNA of the CDR3 is TGTGCCAGCAGCATCGCCCGGACAGGGAATGAAAAACTGTTTTTT.

This chain joins TRBV6-1 and TRBJ2-5; D is ambiguous. The CDR3 is made up of 15 amino acids. V was cut by 3 bases and J by 1 base, with 12 bases left in between. Germline-derived CDR1 and CDR2 are MNHNS and SASEGT. The CDR3: CASSEEFLVQETQYF. In DNA form, the CDR3 reads TGTGCCAGCAGTGAGGAGTTTCTAGTCCAAGAGACCCAGTACTTC.

The chain couples TRBV9 to TRBJ1-2; 11 nucleotides agree with TRBD1. Germline trimming cut 4 bases from V and 2 bases from J; bases unmatched to any gene: 7. Looked up from germline, CDR1 is SGDLS and CDR2 is YYNGEE. The CDR3 totals 16 residues. The CDR3 nucleotides are TGTGCCAGCAGCCCCACAAGGACAGGGGGCAACTATGGCTACACCTTC. Its protein is CASSPTRTGGNYGYTF.

The chain recombines TRBV6-5 with TRBJ1-5, with 8 bases lining up with TRBD1. With V trimmed by 2 bases and J by 4 bases, 7 bases remained unmatched. CDR1 is MNHEY, CDR2 SVGAGI, per germline. The CDR3 covers 16 residues. The CDR3 loop is CASSYLPRTGNQPQHF. Here the CDR3 DNA reads TGTGCCAGCAGTTACCTTCCGCGGACAGGGAATCAGCCCCAGCATTTT.

The V gene is TRBV30, the J gene TRBJ1-6; D is ambiguous. There are 11 residues in the CDR3. V was trimmed by 0 bases and J by 8 bases, leaving 2 bases between them. Per the germline V gene, CDR1 is GTSNPN and CDR2 is SVGIG (reference sequence). DNA of the CDR3: TGTGCCTGGAGTGTAGATTCACCCCTCCACTTT. It codes for CAWSVDSPLHF.

The gene calls are TRBV4-1 and TRBJ1-5; possibly TRBD1 for D (5 bases). The CDR3 covers 13 residues. Deletions cut 6 bases from V and 7 bases from J, with 13 bases between. The V gene's germline CDR1 is MGHRA and CDR2 YSYEKL. The DNA for the CDR3 is TGCGCCAGCAGTCGGGGCAGGGAGCAGCCCCAGCATTTT. Amino acid sequence: CASSRGREQPQHF.

The chain combines TRBV7-3 with TRBJ1-6; 10 positions agree with TRBD1. This CDR3 has 14 amino acids. Trimming took 4 bases from V and 9 from J; bases not matched to a gene: 3. The V gene's germline CDR1 is SGHTA and CDR2 FQGTGA. CDR3 in amino acids: CASSYGTGASPLHF. The CDR3 nucleotides are TGTGCCAGCAGCTACGGGACAGGGGCTTCACCCCTCCACTTT. The full variable domain, with the rest looked up from reference TRBV7-3 and TRBJ1-6, is GAGVSQTPSNKVTEKGKYVELRCDPISGHTALYWYRQSLGQGPEFLIYFQGTGAADDSGLPNDRFFAVRPEGSVSTLKIQRTERGDSAVYLCASSYGTGASPLHFGNGTRLTVT.

This chain uses TRBV12-3 or TRBV12-4 with TRBJ1-1; no reliable D call. Trimming removed 6 bases at V and 1 base at J, with 3 bases between. CDR3 length: 11 residues. The CDR3 loop reads CASRENTEAFF. The CDR3 coding sequence is TGTGCCAGCAGGGAGAACACTGAAGCTTTCTTT.

This rearrangement joins TRBV3-1 (or the pseudogene TRBV3-2) to TRBJ1-1; TRBD1 agrees at 7 bases. The germline V gene has CDR1 LGHDT and CDR2 YNNKEL (reference sequence). The CDR3 is made up of 13 amino acids. Losses at the gene ends were 6 bases for V and 2 bases for J; bases not matched to a gene: 3. The DNA of the CDR3 is TGTGCCAGCAGAGGGACAGCTAACACTGAAGCTTTCTTT. Residues: CASRGTANTEAFF.